This entry lists 4 T cell receptor beta chains sequenced from one sample in a study of monozygotic twins with cystic fibrosis. Assay used: immunoSEQ multiplex PCR; TCRdb lists only in-frame clones, some missing. This table has about 36,000 clones, over 75% appearing once. Sequenced material: blood. These receptors originate from a girl aged 2-9 years with cystic fibrosis.

In this sample, this clone turned up a few times. The chain employs TRBV4-1 and TRBJ2-1; 10 bases match TRBD2. This CDR3 contains 17 residues. V lost 4 bases and J lost 7; bases outside the gene matches: 13. CDR1 MGHRA and CDR2 YSYEKL come from the germline V gene. CDR3 nucleotide sequence: TGCGCCAGCAGCCGCCAAACAACTAGCGGGGCTGGTAATGAGCAGTTCTTC. Translation gives CASSRQTTSGAGNEQFF.

V usage is TRBV5-6 and J usage is TRBJ2-7; D might be TRBD1 (6 bases). Germline assignment: CDR1 SGHDT and CDR2 YYEEEE. The CDR3 extends over 14 amino acids. Trimming stripped 4 bases from V and 3 bases from J, with 14 bases between. In DNA, the CDR3 is TGTGCCAGCAGCCCAAACCTACAGGGCTACGAGCAGTACTTC. Amino acid sequence: CASSPNLQGYEQYF.

A note on this clone: One junction end does not reproduce the germline sequence, and a read error may be involved. V is TRBV20-1 and J is TRBJ2-3; D unclear. The CDR3 sequence is 11 residues long. Per the germline V gene, CDR1 is DFQATT and CDR2 is SNEGSKA (reference sequence). This CDR3 reads CSPRNTDTQYF. In nucleotides, the CDR3 is TGCAGTCCTAGGAACACAGATACGCAGTATTTT.

V usage is TRBV9 and J usage is TRBJ2-1; TRBD1 or TRBD2 may be the D gene (5 bases each). CDR3 length: 17 amino acids. Trimming took 3 bases from V and 4 from J, leaving 20 bases between them. Germline lookup yields CDR1 SGDLS and CDR2 YYNGEE. The CDR3 DNA is TGTGCCAGCAGCGCTAGCCCTAAGGGGCATACGTACAATGAGCAGTTCTTC. Translating it yields CASSASPKGHTYNEQFF.